This note documents a single T cell receptor (beta chain) sequence. Its cognate antigen is unknown. This entry is derived from a study of T-cell memory formation after mild COVID-19. CDR3 length: 19 residues. Via MiXCR, TCRdb re-called the 5' RACE reads, giving one row per CDR3 protein. The data show 450,000 to 650,000 distinct CDR3 sequences, about a fifth seen once. Overall study results and limits: Some responding clones appeared in pre-infection memory, suggesting cross-reactive memory joined.

Input material: PBMCs or a T cell subset sorted from them (not recorded which). This sequence originates from an adult woman who had mild COVID-19 (a few samples of this study predate the infection). Cell type and time point are not known. This chain connects TRBV21-1 to TRBJ1-5. TRBV21-1 is designated a pseudogene. CDR3 sequence reads: CASSKEESLQTSSNQPQHF. The CDR3 nucleotides read TGTGCCAGCAGCAAAGAAGAGTCTCTTCAGACATCTAGCAATCAGCCCCAGCATTTT.